Reported below is one T cell receptor beta chain. What this receptor recognizes is not known. No much larger clone is present one base from it, and per-base qualities are unavailable. The data originate from a study of control samples from healthy donors and cancer patients (TCRdb year 2020). The CDR3 runs 16 residues from the cysteine to the phenylalanine. Solely the CDR3 DNA is kept, with 48 bases framed from the first base. Cut back by 0 bases and 6 bases, the V and J ends lie 17 bases apart. CDR1 LGHNA and CDR2 YNFKEQ were looked up in the germline V gene. Libraries came from the immunoSEQ multiplex PCR assay. Not all clones reach the TCRdb copy of this immuneACCESS table, which keeps in-frame sequences only. Checked studies attribute under half of the gap to unresolved V genes and leave the rest unexplained. For this sample there are approximately 100,000 clones; approximately 86% appear just once. The ten top clones hold 11% to 15% of the sample.

Sequenced input: blood. The chain uses TRBV4-2 and TRBJ1-2, with no reliable assignment of the D segment. The sequence was obtained from a man younger than 40 in good health. For the CDR3, the sequence is CASSQDLSSGRDGYTF. The nucleotide sequence is given as TGTGCCAGCAGCCAAGATCTAAGTTCAGGACGAGATGGCTACACCTTC.